What follows is one T cell receptor (beta chain) and its context. The antigen is undetermined. Trimming stripped 5 bases from V and 7 bases from J, with 12 bases between. There are 14 residues in the CDR3. Germline V gene sequence: CDR1 MDHEN, CDR2 SYDVKM. The sample is drawn from a study of T cell responses to AZD1222 COVID-19 vaccine. Study-level points and caveats: None of the repertoires were sampled until the peak T cell response had passed. White British ancestry dominated among donors, who included more females, and clonal diversity was possibly underestimated. Spike was spanned by vaccine-associated CD4 TCRs, with dominance at 160-218 and 743-854.

TCRdb's table, derived via immunoSEQ multiplex PCR, lists solely in-frame clones and lacks some. The sample lists some 110,000 clones; around 84% were seen once. The sequence was collected from an adult who received the AZD1222 COVID-19 vaccine. The chain couples TRBV28 to TRBJ1-6, with D unclear. The source was peripheral blood, collected 28 days after the second AZD1222 dose. CDR3 residues: CASSPPLENSPLHF. CDR3 coding DNA: TGTGCCAGCAGTCCCCCCCTGGAAAATTCACCCCTCCACTTT. Complete variable domain (other parts from reference TRBV28 and TRBJ1-6): DVKVTQSSRYLVKRTGEKVFLECVQDMDHENMFWYRQDPGLGLRLIYFSYDVKMKEKGDIPEGYSVSREKKERFSLILESASTNQTSMYLCASSPPLENSPLHFGNGTRLTVT.